This T cell receptor (beta chain) is drawn from a study of T cell repertoires in cytomegalovirus infection. Points on this clonotype: As yet, its antigen is unknown.

Germline CDR1 and CDR2: MNHEY and SMNVEV (reference sequence). The CDR3 has 13 residues. Trimming stripped 5 bases from V and 2 bases from J, with 10 bases between. In TCRdb, the reads were re-called with MiXCR into one record per CDR3 protein. The sample includes roughly 990,000 distinct CDR3 sequences, roughly 31% of them seen just once. This receptor was obtained from a human donor in good health (CMV status not recorded). Some clones in this sample may be carry-over from other donors' samples. The source was cultured CD8+ T cells from PBMCs, collected from culture after CMV antigen stimulation. The chain is built from TRBV27 and TRBJ2-7; a possible D gene is TRBD2 (6 bases). The CDR3 loop reads CASSAGLAYEQYF. The CDR3 DNA follows: TGTGCCAGCAGTGCGGGGTTGGCCTACGAGCAGTACTTC.